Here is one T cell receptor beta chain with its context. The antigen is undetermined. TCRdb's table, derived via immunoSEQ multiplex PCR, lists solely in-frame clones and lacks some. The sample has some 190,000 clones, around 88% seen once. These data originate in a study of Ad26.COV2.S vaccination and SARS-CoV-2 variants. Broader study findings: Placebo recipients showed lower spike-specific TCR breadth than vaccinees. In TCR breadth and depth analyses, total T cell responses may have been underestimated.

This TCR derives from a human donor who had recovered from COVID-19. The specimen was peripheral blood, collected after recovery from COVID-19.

DNA of the CDR3: TGTGCCAGCAGCCAAGGGGCTAGCGGGACTGACACAGATACGCAGTATTTT. Translated, it gives CASSQGASGTDTDTQYF. The chain couples TRBV3-1 (or the pseudogene TRBV3-2) to TRBJ2-3; 9 nucleotides match TRBD2. CDR1 LGHDT and CDR2 YNNKEL come from the germline V gene (reference sequence). Trimming removed 1 base from V and 2 bases from J; junction bases left unmatched: 7. The CDR3 sequence is 17 residues long.